This T cell receptor (beta chain) is from a study of T cell clonality in common variable immunodeficiency. Notes on the study in general: Compared with controls, CVID subjects had fewer shared TCRbeta clones. Common variable immunodeficiency TCR beta sequences reportedly had fewer deletions and N-nucleotide insertions. Links between repertoire features and CVID complications were heterogeneity-limited. CVID subjects had higher TCRbeta clonality than healthy controls, most marked in about a third.

This clone showed up just a few times. Its cognate antigen is unknown. Read data end 3 residues before the CDR3 end; the end is taken from the germline J gene. The ends were cut back, 5 bases at V and 5 bases at J, with 12 bases in the middle. Germline V gene sequence: CDR1 SEHNR, CDR2 FQNEAQ (reference sequence). The CDR3 loop spans 13 amino acids. TCRdb's table, derived via immunoSEQ multiplex PCR, lists solely in-frame clones and lacks some. There are about 15,000 clones in the sample, none observed a single time. For at least one year, all CVID subjects received replacement immunoglobulin. The sequence derives from a human donor with common variable immunodeficiency. J is TRBJ2-5 and V is TRBV7-9; possibly TRBD1 for D (5 bases). The sequenced sample was peripheral blood mononuclear cells. The part of the CDR3 DNA that was read is TGTGCCAGCAGCCCCACAGGAGTGGAGACC. Translating it yields CASSPTGVET. The complete CDR3 sequence is CASSPTGVETQYF.